The clone carrying this T cell receptor beta chain was detected only once. The antigen is undetermined. The ends lost 2 bases at V and 2 bases at J; junction bases unmatched: 5. In germline, CDR1 is SGHTA, CDR2 FQGTGA. The CDR3 length is 15 residues. This sample was taken from a study of cytomegalovirus exposure and HLA in healthy donors. Study results and limitations: Rare sequences made up most TCRs, while some public TCRs were found in many donors. Later analysis identified a missense DCLRE1C variant that was linked to TCR beta V- and J-gene trimming.

Use of 60 Vbeta and 13 Jbeta primers characterized the PCR. Data came from immunoSEQ multiplex PCR; TCRdb stores just in-frame clones and leaves some out. The sample consists of 150,000 to 200,000 clones, around four fifths of them appearing once. The TCR sequence derives from a man aged 45-65 years in good health and CMV-seropositive. Input material: PBMCs. This chain connects TRBV7-3 to TRBJ2-7; TRBD2 matches 8 bases. The CDR3 protein is CASSLFAGGTYEQYF. The CDR3 DNA reads TGTGCCAGCAGCTTATTTGCGGGAGGTACCTACGAGCAGTACTTC.